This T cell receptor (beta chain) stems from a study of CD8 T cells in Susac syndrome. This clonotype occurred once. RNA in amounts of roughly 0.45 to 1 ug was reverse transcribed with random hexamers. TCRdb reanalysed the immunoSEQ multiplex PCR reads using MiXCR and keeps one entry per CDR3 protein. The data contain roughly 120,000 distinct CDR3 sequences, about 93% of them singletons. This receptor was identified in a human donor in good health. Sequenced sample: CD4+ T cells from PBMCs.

The CDR3 nucleotides are TGCGCCAGCAGCTTCGGACCGGGTGAAAAACTGTTTTTT. This gives the protein CASSFGPGEKLFF. The chain links TRBV5-1 to TRBJ1-4; D is uncertain. Germline V CDR1 and CDR2: SGHRS, YFSETQ. The CDR3 runs to 13 residues. Trimming took off 2 bases at V and 7 bases at J, with 9 bases between the two ends.